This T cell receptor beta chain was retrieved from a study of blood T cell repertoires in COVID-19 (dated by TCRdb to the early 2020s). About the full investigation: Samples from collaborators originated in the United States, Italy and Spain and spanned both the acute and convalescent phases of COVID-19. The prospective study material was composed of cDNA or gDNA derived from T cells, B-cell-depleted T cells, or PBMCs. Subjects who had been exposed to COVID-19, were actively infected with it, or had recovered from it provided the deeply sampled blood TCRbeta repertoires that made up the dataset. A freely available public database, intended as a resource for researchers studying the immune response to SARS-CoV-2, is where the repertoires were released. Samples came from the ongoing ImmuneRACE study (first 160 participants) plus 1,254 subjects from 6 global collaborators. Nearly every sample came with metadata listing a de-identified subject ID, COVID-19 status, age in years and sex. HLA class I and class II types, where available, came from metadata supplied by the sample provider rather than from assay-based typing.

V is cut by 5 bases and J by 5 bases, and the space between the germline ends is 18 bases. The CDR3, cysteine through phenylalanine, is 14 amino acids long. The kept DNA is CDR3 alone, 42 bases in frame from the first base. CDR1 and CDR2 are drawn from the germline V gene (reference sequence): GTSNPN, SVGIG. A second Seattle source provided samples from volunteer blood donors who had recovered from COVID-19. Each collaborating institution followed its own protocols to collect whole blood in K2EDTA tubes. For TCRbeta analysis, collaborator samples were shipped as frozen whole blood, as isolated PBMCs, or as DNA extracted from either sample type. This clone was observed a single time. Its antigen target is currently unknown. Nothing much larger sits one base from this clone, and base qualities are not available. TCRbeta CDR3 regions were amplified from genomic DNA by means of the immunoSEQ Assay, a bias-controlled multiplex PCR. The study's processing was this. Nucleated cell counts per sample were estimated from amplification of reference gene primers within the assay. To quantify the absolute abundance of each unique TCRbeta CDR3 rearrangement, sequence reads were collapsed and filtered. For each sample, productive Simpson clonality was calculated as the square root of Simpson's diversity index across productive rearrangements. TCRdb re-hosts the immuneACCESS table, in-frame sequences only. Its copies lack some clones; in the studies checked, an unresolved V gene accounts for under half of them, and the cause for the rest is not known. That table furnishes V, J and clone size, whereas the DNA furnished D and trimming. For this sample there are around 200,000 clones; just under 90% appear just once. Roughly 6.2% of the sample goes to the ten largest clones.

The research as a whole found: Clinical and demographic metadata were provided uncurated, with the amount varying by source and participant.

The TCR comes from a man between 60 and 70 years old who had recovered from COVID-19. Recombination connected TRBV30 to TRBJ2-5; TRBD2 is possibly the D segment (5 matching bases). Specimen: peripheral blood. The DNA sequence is TGTGCCTGGTTACTAGTAGCTTCTGGGGAGACCCAGTACTTC. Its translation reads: CAWLLVASGETQYF.